This T cell receptor (beta chain) comes out of a study of spatial heterogeneity in lung cancer. Overall study context: The study consistently detected more beta-chain than alpha-chain sequences. TCR and UMI combinations that were unique each appeared, on average, more than ten times in raw reads. Overall study results and limits: Ubiquitous expanded tumor TCRs surfaced in blood more at resection than they did at follow-up.

This clonotype has a count of ten or more. Antigen: not known. The time point was: sample taken at primary tumor resection. The study sequenced unsorted whole RNA from tumor, nontumor lung or frozen PBMC. Samples were obtained from more than 70 donors, all untreated early-stage non-small cell lung cancer patients. This CDR3 has 14 amino acids. V gave up 6 bases and J gave up 4 bases; unmatched junction bases: 7. From the 5' RACE reads, TCRdb called clonotypes with MiXCR, one entry per CDR3 protein. The table includes tens of thousands of distinct CDR3 sequences, roughly an eighth detected once. The TCR comes from a male donor with early-stage non-small cell lung cancer. The V gene is TRBV12-3 or TRBV12-4, the J gene TRBJ1-1; 8 bases align to TRBD1. The source was PBMCs, collected at surgery. Written as DNA, the CDR3 is TGTGCCAGCAGCCGACAGGGGACGGTCACTGAAGCTTTCTTT. Amino acid sequence: CASSRQGTVTEAFF.